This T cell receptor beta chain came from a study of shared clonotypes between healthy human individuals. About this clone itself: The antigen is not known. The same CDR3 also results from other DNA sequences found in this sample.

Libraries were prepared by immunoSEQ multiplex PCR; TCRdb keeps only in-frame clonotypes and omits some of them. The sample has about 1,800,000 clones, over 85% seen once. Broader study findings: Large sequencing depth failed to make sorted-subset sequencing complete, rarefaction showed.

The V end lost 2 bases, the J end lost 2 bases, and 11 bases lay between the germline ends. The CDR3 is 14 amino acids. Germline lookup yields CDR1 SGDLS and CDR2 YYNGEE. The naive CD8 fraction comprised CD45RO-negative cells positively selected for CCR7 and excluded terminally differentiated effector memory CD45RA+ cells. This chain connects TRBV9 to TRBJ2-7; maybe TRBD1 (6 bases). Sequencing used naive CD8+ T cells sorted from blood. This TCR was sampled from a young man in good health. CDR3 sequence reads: CASSVRDTTYEQYF. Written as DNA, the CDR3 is TGTGCCAGCAGCGTCCGGGACACCACCTACGAGCAGTACTTC.